The 2 T cell receptor beta chains below were found in one sample sequenced in a study of response to subunit inactivated influenza vaccine. TCRdb processed the RT-PCR reads anew with MiXCR; each CDR3 protein has one entry. The sample carries 500,000 to 600,000 distinct CDR3 sequences, 6.5% to 8% recorded once. Specimen: PBMCs from blood, collected around 2 years after vaccination. Receptor source: a man in his fifties or sixties who received an inactivated influenza vaccine.

The chain links TRBV11-1 to TRBJ2-3, with unresolved D. Trimming cost V 5 bases and J 6 bases, with 18 bases left between them. Germline CDR1 SGHAT, CDR2 FQDESV (reference sequence). This CDR3 has 15 residues. The CDR3 sequence: CASSPSTDYRDTQYF. The CDR3, as DNA: TGTGCCAGCAGCCCCAGCACGGATTATCGGGATACGCAGTATTTT. Supplemented by reference TRBV11-1 and TRBJ2-3, the full variable domain reads EAEVAQSPRYKITEKSQAVAFWCDPISGHATLYWYRQILGQGPELLVQFQDESVVDDSQLPKDRFSAERLKGVDSTLKIQPAELGDSAMYLCASSPSTDYRDTQYFGPGTRLTVL.

The chain is built from TRBV13 and TRBJ2-2; D assignment may be TRBD1 or TRBD2 (5 bases each). V dropped 5 bases and J dropped 7 bases, with 17 bases sitting between them. The CDR3 is made up of 15 amino acids. Germline CDR1 reads PRHDT; CDR2 reads FYEKMQ (reference sequence). CDR3 in amino acids: CASSPGTAVSGELFF. The CDR3 nucleotides read TGTGCCAGCAGCCCCGGGACCGCCGTGAGCGGGGAGCTGTTTTTT.